What follows are 17 T cell receptor beta chains derived from one specimen sequenced in a study of OX40 agonist ivuxolimab in advanced cancers. Libraries were made using the immunoSEQ multiplex PCR assay. This immuneACCESS table, as held by TCRdb, lists in-frame sequences with V and J called but not all clones. Of the missing ones, under half trace to an unresolved V gene in checked studies; the others have no known cause. This sample holds tens of thousands of clones; 87% were observed only once. 0.37% of the sample goes to the ten largest clones. Sequenced here: CD4+ or CD8+ T cells sorted from blood, sampled in a trial of the OX40 agonist ivuxolimab. These receptors were taken from an adult with an advanced solid tumor such as melanoma, head and neck, liver or kidney cancer.

The J gene is TRBJ2-7, the V gene TRBV2; the D call may be TRBD1 or TRBD2 (6 bases each). V lost 5 bases, J lost 5 bases, and 16 bases lay in between. The CDR3 contains 14 residues. The germline CDR1 and CDR2 sequences are SNHLY and FYNNEI. The CDR3 DNA follows: TGTGCCAGCAGTCGAAGGCAAAGGGGGGACGAGCAGTACTTC. Its protein product is CASSRRQRGDEQYF.

This clone was counted once. This chain uses TRBV4-1 with TRBJ2-7, with D possibly being TRBD1 or TRBD2 (5 bases each). Trimming removed 1 base at V and 7 bases at J, with 11 bases between. The germline V gene encodes CDR1 MGHRA and CDR2 YSYEKL. CDR3 length: 13 residues. The CDR3 bases are TGCGCCAGCAGCCAAGCTCCCAGGGAGGAGCAGTACTTC. This gives the protein CASSQAPREEQYF.

This clone occurred a few times. This chain connects TRBV25-1 to TRBJ1-1; D not certain. Germline V CDR1 and CDR2: MGHDK, SYGVNS. V was pared by 1 base and J by 9 bases, with 6 bases between. This CDR3 is built from 11 residues. The CDR3 here is CASSEFSKAFF. CDR3 in DNA: TGTGCCAGCAGTGAATTCTCCAAAGCTTTCTTT. Full variable domain (rest looked up from reference TRBV25-1 and TRBJ1-1): EADIYQTPRYLVIGTGKKITLECSQTMGHDKMYWYQQDPGMELHLIHYSYGVNSTEKGDLSSESTVSRIRTEHFPLTLESARPSHTSQYLCASSEFSKAFFGQGTRLTVV.

The genes are TRBV30 and TRBJ2-2; D gene uncertain. The CDR3 extends over 14 amino acids. V shed 4 bases and J shed 4 bases, with 13 bases lying between them. CDR1 is GTSNPN, CDR2 SVGIG, per germline (reference sequence). CDR3 residues: CAWKVEAGTGELFF. The CDR3 coding sequence is TGTGCCTGGAAGGTAGAGGCTGGCACCGGGGAGCTGTTTTTT. The full variable domain, with the rest looked up from reference TRBV30 and TRBJ2-2, is SQTIHQWPATLVQPVGSPLSLECTVEGTSNPNLYWYRQAAGRGLQLLFYSVGIGQISSEVPQNLSASRPQDRQFILSSKKLLLSDSGFYLCAWKVEAGTGELFFGEGSRLTVL.

V is TRBV27 and J is TRBJ2-1; D may match TRBD1 or TRBD2 (5 bases each). V was pared by 5 bases and J by 8 bases, with 19 bases between. CDR3 length: 15 amino acids. CDR1 MNHEY and CDR2 SMNVEV come from the germline V gene (reference sequence). CDR3 sequence (DNA): TGTGCCAGCAGTCCCGGGACCAGAGGGGTCCATGAGCAGTTCTTC. It codes for CASSPGTRGVHEQFF.

The V and J genes are TRBV2 and TRBJ2-7; 8 bases are a match to TRBD1. Looked up from germline, CDR1 is SNHLY and CDR2 is FYNNEI. CDR3 size: 14 residues. V lost 7 bases to trimming and J lost 7 bases; unmatched junction nucleotides: 12. The CDR3 DNA follows: TGTGCCAGCAAGGAGACCAGGACAGGGTGGGAGCAGTACTTC. Its protein is CASKETRTGWEQYF.

This clone appeared a few times. The J gene is TRBJ2-3, the V gene TRBV4-2; 15 bases are shared with TRBD2. J gave up 7 bases and V 5 bases, and 10 bases lay outside the gene matches. The CDR3 totals 17 residues. Looked up from germline, CDR1 is LGHNA and CDR2 is YNFKEQ. CDR3 residues: CASSSGLAGGGSYTQYF. CDR3 coding DNA: TGTGCCAGCAGCTCAGGACTAGCGGGGGGGGGTTCATATACGCAGTATTTT.

V and J are TRBV7-9 and TRBJ2-5; D uncertain. The CDR3 runs 14 residues. The V and J ends lost 5 bases and 5 bases respectively, with 15 bases between them. Germline V gene sequence: CDR1 SEHNR, CDR2 FQNEAQ (reference sequence). The CDR3: CASSRDLQGETQYF. CDR3 sequence (DNA): TGTGCCAGCAGCCGAGACCTGCAAGGGGAGACCCAGTACTTC.

V gene TRBV6-5 combines with J gene TRBJ2-5, with TRBD2 matching over 8 bases. This CDR3 has 16 residues. The germline CDR1 and CDR2 sequences are MNHEY and SVGAGI. V shed 0 bases, J shed 2 bases, and the junction held 5 bases outside the gene matches. The CDR3 bases are TGTGCCAGCAGTTACTCTGGGATAGCGGGGCAAGAGACCCAGTACTTC. Amino acids: CASSYSGIAGQETQYF.

The chain combines TRBV6-5 with TRBJ2-7; D remains ambiguous. The CDR3 spans 13 residues. Looked up from germline, CDR1 is MNHEY and CDR2 is SVGAGI. The V and J ends lost 8 bases and 1 base respectively, with 12 bases between them. CDR3 nucleotides: TGTGCCAGCGCCGTGAGTTCTTCCTACGAGCAGTACTTC. Translation gives CASAVSSSYEQYF.

The V gene is TRBV18, the J gene TRBJ2-1; 12 bases agree with TRBD2. Looked up from germline, CDR1 is KGHSH and CDR2 is LQKENI. This CDR3 region has 17 residues. Germline trimming cut 1 base from V and 3 bases from J; bases unmatched to any gene: 4. CDR3 coding DNA: TGTGCCAGCTCACCACGGCTAGCGGGGGGGGTCTACAATGAGCAGTTCTTC. This sequence encodes CASSPRLAGGVYNEQFF.

The genes are TRBV6-6 and TRBJ1-5; perhaps TRBD1 as D (5 bases). V lost 0 bases and J lost 6, with 12 bases in between. Germline values: CDR1 MNHNY, CDR2 SVGAGI (reference sequence). There are 15 residues in the CDR3. The CDR3 nucleotides are TGTGCCAGCAGTTACTCACGGGGGACTGCTCAGCCCCAGCATTTT. Protein: CASSYSRGTAQPQHF.

The chain recombines TRBV30 with TRBJ1-1; D remains unclear. CDR3 size: 12 residues. Trimming removed 2 bases at V and 2 bases at J, with 6 bases between. CDR1 and CDR2 (germline): GTSNPN, SVGIG (reference sequence). The CDR3 DNA is TGTGCCTGGAGTAGGCGAAACACTGAAGCTTTCTTT. This translates into CAWSRRNTEAFF.

V usage is TRBV7-2 and J usage is TRBJ1-4; unclear D gene. The V end lost 1 base, the J end lost 4 bases, and 10 bases lay between the germline ends. There are 15 residues in the CDR3. Germline V lookup: CDR1 SGHTA, CDR2 FQGNSA. The CDR3 region has the DNA TGTGCCAGCAGCTTAGTAAAGTTAGGTAATGAAAAACTGTTTTTT. Its translation is CASSLVKLGNEKLFF. Drawing the rest from reference TRBV7-2 and TRBJ1-4, the complete variable domain is GAGVSQSPSNKVTEKGKDVELRCDPISGHTALYWYRQSLGQGLEFLIYFQGNSAPDKSGLPSDRFSAERTGGSVSTLTIQRTQQEDSAVYLCASSLVKLGNEKLFFGSGTQLSVL.

This chain joins TRBV30 and TRBJ2-5, with 11 bases aligning to TRBD2. The CDR3 totals 13 residues. V was clipped by 4 bases and J by 10 bases; unmatched bases: 8. Germline lookup yields CDR1 GTSNPN and CDR2 SVGIG (reference sequence). This CDR3 reads CAWTPGLAVSQYF. The CDR3 DNA sequence: TGTGCCTGGACCCCGGGACTAGCGGTCAGCCAGTACTTC.

The DNA for the CDR3 is TGTGCCAGCAGCTTAAACCAGGGAAGTTCACCCCTCCACTTT. Amino acids: CASSLNQGSSPLHF. The chain links TRBV7-2 to TRBJ1-6; tentatively, D is TRBD1 (5 bases). The CDR3 contains 14 residues. Trimming removed 2 bases at V and 9 bases at J, with 11 bases between. Germline lookup yields CDR1 SGHTA and CDR2 FQGNSA.

The V and J genes are TRBV11-2 and TRBJ1-1; D unresolved. The CDR3 is 13 residues long. CDR1 SGHAT and CDR2 FQNNGV come from the germline V gene. V lost 5 bases to trimming and J lost 1 base, with 8 bases between them. Written as DNA, the CDR3 is TGTGCCAGCAGCGTACAGCAGAACACTGAAGCTTTCTTT. This codes for CASSVQQNTEAFF.